The entry below describes one T cell receptor beta chain. The CDR3 runs 16 residues. This entry belongs to a study of T cells expressing NK-cell markers. Study at large: Among eight sequenced donors, seven carried HCMV seropositivity while one was seronegative.

One entry per CDR3 protein, without DNA, is what TCRdb gives after re-calling the 5' RACE reads. The sample table includes tens of thousands of distinct CDR3 sequences. Sequenced input: blood T cells: a sorted CD56 or NKG2C T cell subset, CD4+ or CD8+ T cells, or bulk PBMC T cells (not recorded which). The source is a woman between 18 and 69 years old in good health. J is TRBJ2-1 and V is TRBV12-3 or TRBV12-4; with no DNA, the TCRdb D assignment of TRBD2 cannot be verified. CDR3 residues: CASTMDRAAQYNEQFF.